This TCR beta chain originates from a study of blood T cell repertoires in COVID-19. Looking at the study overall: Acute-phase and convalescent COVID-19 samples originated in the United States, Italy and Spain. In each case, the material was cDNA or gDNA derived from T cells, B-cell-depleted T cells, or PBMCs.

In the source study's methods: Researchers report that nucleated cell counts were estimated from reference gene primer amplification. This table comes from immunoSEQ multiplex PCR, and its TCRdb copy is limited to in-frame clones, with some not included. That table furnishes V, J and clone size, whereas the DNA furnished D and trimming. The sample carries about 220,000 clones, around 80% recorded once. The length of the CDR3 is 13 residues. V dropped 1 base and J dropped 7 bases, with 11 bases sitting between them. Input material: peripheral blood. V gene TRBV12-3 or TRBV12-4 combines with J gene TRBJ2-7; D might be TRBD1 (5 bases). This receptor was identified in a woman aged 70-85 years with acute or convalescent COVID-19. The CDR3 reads CASSLVPGAEQYF. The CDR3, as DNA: TGTGCCAGCAGTTTAGTCCCTGGGGCGGAGCAGTACTTC.